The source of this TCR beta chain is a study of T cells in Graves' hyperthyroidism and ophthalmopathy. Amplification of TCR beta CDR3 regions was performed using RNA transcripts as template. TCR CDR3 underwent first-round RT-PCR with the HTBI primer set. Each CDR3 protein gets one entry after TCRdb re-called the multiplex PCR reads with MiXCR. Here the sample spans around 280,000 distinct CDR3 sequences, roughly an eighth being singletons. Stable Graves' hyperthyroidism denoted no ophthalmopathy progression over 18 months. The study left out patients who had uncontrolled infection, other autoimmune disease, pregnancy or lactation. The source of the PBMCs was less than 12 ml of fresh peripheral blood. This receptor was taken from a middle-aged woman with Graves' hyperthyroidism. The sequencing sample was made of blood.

The CDR3 loop reads CASSLGSIDGTPYEQYF. The CDR3 bases are TGTGCCAGCAGCTTAGGTTCGATCGATGGGACTCCATACGAGCAGTACTTC. The V and J genes are TRBV13 and TRBJ2-7, with D perhaps TRBD2 (6 bases). V lost 0 bases and J 4 bases, leaving 19 bases between the germline ends. The V gene's germline CDR1 is PRHDT and CDR2 FYEKMQ (reference sequence). The CDR3 is made up of 17 amino acids.